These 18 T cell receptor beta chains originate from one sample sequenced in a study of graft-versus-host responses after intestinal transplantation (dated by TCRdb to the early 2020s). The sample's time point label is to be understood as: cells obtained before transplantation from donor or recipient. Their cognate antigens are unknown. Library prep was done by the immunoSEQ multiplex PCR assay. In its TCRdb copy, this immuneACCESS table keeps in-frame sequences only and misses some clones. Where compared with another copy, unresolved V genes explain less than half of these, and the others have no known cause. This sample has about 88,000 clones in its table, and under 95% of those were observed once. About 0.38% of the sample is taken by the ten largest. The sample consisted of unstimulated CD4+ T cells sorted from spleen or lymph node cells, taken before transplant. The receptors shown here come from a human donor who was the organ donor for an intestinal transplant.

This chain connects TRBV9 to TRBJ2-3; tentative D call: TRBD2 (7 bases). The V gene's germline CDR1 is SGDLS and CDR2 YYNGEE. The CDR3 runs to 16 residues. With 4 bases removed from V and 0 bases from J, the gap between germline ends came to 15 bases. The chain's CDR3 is CASSPSRGGSTDTQYF. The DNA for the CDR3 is TGTGCCAGCAGCCCCTCCAGGGGAGGGAGCACAGATACGCAGTATTTT.

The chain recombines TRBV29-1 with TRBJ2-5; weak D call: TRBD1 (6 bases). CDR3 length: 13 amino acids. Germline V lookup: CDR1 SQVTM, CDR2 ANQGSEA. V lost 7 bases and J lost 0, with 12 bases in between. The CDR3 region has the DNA TGCAGCGCACGGGACATTTACCAAGAGACCCAGTACTTC. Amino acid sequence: CSARDIYQETQYF.

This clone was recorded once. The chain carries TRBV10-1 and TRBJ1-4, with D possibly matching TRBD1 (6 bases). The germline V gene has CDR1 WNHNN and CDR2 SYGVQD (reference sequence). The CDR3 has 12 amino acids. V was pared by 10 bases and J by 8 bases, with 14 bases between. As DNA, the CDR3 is TGCGCCACGTGCAGGGGAGGGGAAAAACTGTTTTTT. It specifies CATCRGGEKLFF.

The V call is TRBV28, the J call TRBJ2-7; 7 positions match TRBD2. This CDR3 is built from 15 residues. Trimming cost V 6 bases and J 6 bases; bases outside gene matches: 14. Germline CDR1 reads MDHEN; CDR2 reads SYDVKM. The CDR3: CASRSHGGGSGEQYF. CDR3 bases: TGTGCCAGCAGGTCCCATGGGGGGGGAAGCGGCGAGCAGTACTTC. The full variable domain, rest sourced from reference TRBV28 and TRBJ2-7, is DVKVTQSSRYLVKRTGEKVFLECVQDMDHENMFWYRQDPGLGLRLIYFSYDVKMKEKGDIPEGYSVSREKKERFSLILESASTNQTSMYLCASRSHGGGSGEQYFGPGTRLTVT.

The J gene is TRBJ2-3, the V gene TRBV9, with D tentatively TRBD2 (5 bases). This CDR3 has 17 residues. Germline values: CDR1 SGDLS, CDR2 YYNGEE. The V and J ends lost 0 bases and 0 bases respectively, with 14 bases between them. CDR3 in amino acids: CASSVESSWTSTDTQYF. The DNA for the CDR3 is TGTGCCAGCAGCGTAGAAAGCTCTTGGACTAGCACAGATACGCAGTATTTT.

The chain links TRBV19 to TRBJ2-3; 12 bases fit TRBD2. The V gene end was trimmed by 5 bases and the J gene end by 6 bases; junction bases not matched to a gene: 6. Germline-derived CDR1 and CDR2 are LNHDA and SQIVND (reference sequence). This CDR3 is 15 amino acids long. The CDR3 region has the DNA TGTGCCAGTAGTCTTCTAGCGGGAGGGGGGGATACGCAGTATTTT. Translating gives CASSLLAGGGDTQYF.

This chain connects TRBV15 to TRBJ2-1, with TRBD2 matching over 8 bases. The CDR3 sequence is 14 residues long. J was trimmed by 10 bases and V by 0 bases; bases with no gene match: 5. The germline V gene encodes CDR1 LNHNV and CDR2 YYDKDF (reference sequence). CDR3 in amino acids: CATSRDLGGREQFF. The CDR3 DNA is TGTGCCACCAGCAGAGATCTGGGCGGGAGGGAGCAGTTCTTC.

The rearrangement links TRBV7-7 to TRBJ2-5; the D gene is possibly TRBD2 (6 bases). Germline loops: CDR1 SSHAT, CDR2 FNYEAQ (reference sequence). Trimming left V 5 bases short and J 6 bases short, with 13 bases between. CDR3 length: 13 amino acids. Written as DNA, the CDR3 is TGTGCCAGCAGCGACGGGGGTGTCCAGACCCAGTACTTC. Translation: CASSDGGVQTQYF.

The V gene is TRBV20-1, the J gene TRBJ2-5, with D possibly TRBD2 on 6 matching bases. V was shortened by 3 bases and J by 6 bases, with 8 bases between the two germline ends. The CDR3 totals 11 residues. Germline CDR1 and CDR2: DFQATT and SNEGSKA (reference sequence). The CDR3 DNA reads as TGCAGTGCTAGCGGGAGTAAGACCCAGTACTTC. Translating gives CSASGSKTQYF.

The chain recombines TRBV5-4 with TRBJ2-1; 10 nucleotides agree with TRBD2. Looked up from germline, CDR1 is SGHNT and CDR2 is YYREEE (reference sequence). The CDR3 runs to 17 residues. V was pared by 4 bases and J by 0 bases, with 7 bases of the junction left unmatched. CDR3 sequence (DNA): TGTGCCAGCAGCGCCGGACTAGCGGCCCTCTCCTACAATGAGCAGTTCTTC. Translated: CASSAGLAALSYNEQFF.

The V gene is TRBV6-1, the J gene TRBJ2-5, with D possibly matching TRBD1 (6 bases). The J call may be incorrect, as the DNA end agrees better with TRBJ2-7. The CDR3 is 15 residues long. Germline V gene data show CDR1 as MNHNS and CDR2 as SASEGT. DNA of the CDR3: TGTGCCAGCAGTTTAATTTACGGACAGAGATACGAGCAGTACTTC. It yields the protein CASSLIYGQRYEQYF.

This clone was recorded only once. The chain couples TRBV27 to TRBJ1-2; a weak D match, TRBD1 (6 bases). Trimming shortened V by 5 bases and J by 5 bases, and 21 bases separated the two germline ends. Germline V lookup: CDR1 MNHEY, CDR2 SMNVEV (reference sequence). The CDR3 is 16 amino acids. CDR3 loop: CASSLARGTGPYGYTF. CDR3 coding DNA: TGTGCCAGCAGTCTCGCTAGGGGGACCGGACCATATGGCTACACCTTC.

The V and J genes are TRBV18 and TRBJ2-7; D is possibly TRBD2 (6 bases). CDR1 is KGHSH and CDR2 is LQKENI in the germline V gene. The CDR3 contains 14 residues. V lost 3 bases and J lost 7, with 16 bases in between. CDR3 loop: CASSPPGLPAEQYF. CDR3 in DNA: TGTGCCAGCTCACCCCCGGGACTCCCCGCGGAGCAGTACTTC.

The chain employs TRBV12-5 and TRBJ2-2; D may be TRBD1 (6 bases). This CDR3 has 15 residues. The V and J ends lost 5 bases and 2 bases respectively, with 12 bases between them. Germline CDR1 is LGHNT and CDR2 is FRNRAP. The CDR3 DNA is TGTGCTAGTGGTATTAGGACAGCTAACACCGGGGAGCTGTTTTTT. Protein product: CASGIRTANTGELFF.

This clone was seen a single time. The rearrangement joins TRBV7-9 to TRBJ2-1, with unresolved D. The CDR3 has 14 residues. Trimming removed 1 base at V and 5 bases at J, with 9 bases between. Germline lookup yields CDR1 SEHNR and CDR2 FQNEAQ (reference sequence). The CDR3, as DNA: TGTGCCAGCAGCTTAGTTCCTAGTAACAATGAGCAGTTCTTC. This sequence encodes CASSLVPSNNEQFF.

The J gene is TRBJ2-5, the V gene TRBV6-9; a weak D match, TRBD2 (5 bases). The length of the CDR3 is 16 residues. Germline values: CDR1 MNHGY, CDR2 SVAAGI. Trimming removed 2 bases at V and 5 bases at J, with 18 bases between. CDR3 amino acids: CASSYGNFGVQETQYF. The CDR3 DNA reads TGTGCCAGCAGTTATGGCAATTTCGGGGTCCAGGAGACCCAGTACTTC.

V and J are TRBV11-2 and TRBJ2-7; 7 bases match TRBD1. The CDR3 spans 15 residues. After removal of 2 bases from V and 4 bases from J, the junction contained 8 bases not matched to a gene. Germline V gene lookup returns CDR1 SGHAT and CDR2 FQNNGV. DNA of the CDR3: TGTGCCAGCAGCTTAATGTGGGACAGAGAATACGAGCAGTACTTC. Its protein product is CASSLMWDREYEQYF.

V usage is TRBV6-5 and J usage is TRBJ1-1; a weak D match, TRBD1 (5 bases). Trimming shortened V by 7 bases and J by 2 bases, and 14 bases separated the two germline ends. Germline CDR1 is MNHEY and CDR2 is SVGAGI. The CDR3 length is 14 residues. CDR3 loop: CASKGWLGNTEAFF. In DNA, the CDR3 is TGTGCCAGCAAGGGGTGGTTGGGAAACACTGAAGCTTTCTTT.